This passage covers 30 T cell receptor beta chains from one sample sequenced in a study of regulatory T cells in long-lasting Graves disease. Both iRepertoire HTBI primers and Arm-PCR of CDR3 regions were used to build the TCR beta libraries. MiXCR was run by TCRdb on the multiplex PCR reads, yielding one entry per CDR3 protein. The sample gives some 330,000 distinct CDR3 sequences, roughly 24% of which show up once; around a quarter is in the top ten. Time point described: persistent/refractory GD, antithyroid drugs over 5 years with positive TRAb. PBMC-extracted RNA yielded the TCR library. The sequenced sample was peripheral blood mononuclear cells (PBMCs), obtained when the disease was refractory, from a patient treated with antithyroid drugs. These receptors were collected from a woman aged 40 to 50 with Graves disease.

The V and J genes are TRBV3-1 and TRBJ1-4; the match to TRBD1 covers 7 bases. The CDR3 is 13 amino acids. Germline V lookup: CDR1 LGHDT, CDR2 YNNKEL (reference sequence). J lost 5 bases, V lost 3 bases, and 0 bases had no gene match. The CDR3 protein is CASSHRGNEKLFF. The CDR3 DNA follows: TGTGCCAGCAGCCACAGGGGGAATGAAAAACTGTTTTTT. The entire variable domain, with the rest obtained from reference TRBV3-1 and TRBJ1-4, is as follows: DTAVSQTPKYLVTQMGNDKSIKCEQNLGHDTMYWYKQDSKKFLKIMFSYNNKELIINETVPNRFSPKSPDKAHLNLHINSLELGDSAVYFCASSHRGNEKLFFGSGTQLSVL.

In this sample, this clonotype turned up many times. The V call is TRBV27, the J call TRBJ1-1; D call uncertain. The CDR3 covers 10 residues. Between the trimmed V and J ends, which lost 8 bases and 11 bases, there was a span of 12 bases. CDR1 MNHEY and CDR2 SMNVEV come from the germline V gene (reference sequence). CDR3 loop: CASVGYWAFF. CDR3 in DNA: TGTGCCAGCGTGGGCTATTGGGCTTTCTTT.

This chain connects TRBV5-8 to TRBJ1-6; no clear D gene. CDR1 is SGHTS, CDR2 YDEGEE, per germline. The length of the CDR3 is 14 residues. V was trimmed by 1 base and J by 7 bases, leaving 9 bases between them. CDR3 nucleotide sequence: TGTGCCAGCAGCTTGAAAGGAGGGAATTCACCCCTCCACTTT. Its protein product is CASSLKGGNSPLHF.

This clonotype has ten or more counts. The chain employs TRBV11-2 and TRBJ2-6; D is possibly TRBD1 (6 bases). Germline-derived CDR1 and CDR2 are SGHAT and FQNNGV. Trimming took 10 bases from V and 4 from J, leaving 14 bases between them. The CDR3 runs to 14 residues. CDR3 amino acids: CATGQLNGANVLTF. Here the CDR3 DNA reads TGTGCCACAGGACAGCTCAACGGGGCCAACGTCCTGACTTTC. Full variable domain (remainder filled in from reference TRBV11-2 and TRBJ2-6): EAGVAQSPRYKIIEKRQSVAFWCNPISGHATLYWYQQILGQGPKLLIQFQNNGVVDDSQLPKDRFSAERLKGVDSTLKIQPAKLEDSAVYLCATGQLNGANVLTFGAGSRLTVL.

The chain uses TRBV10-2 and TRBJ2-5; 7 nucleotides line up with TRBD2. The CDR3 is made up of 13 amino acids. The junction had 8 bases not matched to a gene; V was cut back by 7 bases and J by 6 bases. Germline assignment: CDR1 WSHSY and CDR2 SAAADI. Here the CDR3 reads CASNSIGRKTQYF. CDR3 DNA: TGCGCCAGCAATTCTATCGGGAGGAAGACCCAGTACTTC.

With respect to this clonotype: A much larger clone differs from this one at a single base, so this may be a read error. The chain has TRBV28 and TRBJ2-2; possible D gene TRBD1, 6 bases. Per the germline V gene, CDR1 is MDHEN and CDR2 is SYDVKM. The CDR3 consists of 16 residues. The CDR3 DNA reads TGTGCCTGCAGATCCCGTGGACAGACGAACACCGGGGAGCTGTTTTTT. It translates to CACRSRGQTNTGELFF. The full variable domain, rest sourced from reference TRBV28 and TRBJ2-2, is DVKVTQSSRYLVKRTGEKVFLECVQDMDHENMFWYRQDPGLGLRLIYFSYDVKMKEKGDIPEGYSVSREKKERFSLILESASTNQTSMYLCACRSRGQTNTGELFFGEGSRLTVL.

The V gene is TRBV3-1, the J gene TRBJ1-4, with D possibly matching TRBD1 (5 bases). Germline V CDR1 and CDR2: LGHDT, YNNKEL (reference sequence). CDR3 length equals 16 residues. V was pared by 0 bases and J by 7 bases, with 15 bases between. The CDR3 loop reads CASSQEGAGISEKLFF. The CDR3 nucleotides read TGTGCCAGCAGCCAAGAAGGGGCAGGGATTAGTGAAAAACTGTTTTTT.

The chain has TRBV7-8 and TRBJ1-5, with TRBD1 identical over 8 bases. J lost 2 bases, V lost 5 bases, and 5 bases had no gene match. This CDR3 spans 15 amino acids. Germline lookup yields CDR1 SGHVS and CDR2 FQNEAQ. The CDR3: CASSPQGVGNQPQHF. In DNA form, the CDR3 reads TGTGCCAGCAGCCCACAGGGGGTAGGCAATCAGCCCCAGCATTTT.

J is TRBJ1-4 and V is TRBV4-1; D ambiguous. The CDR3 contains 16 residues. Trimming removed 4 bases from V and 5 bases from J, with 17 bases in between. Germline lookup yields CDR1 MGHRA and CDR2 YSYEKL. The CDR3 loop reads CASSPSYRGRNEKLFF. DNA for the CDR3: TGCGCCAGCAGCCCTTCCTATCGCGGGCGGAATGAAAAACTGTTTTTT.

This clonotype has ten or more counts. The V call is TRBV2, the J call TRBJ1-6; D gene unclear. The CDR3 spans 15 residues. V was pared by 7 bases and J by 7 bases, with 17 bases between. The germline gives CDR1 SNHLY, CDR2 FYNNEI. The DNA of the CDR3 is TGTGCCAGCAAGGAATGGCAGCCTGGGAATTCACCCCTCCACTTT. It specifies CASKEWQPGNSPLHF.

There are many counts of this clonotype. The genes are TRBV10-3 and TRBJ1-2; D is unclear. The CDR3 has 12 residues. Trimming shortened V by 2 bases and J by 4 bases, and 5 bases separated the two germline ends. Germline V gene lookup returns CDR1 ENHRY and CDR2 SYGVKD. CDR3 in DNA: TGTGCCATCAGTGAGAACAGCTATGGCTACACCTTC. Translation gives CAISENSYGYTF.

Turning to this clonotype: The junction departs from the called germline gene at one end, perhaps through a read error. CDR3 amino acids: CSTRSRTDSEAFF. The CDR3 DNA is TGCAGTACTAGGTCCCGGACTGATAGCGAAGCTTTCTTT. V and J are TRBV20-1 and TRBJ1-1; unclear D gene. Germline CDR1 reads DFQATT; CDR2 reads SNEGSKA (reference sequence). The CDR3 sequence is 13 residues long.

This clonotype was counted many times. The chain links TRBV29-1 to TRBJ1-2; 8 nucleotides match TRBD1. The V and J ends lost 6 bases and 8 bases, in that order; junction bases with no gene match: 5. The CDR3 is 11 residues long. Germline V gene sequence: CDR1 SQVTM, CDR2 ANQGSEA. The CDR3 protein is CSVDRGEGYTF. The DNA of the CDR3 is TGCAGCGTAGACAGGGGAGAAGGCTACACCTTC.

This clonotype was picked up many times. The CDR3 region is CSVNSRAFGNQPQHF. The CDR3 nucleotides are TGCAGCGTTAATTCGAGAGCGTTTGGCAATCAGCCCCAGCATTTT. The rearrangement links TRBV29-1 to TRBJ1-5; no reliable D call. Looked up from germline, CDR1 is SQVTM and CDR2 is ANQGSEA. The V end was cut by 5 bases, the J end by 2 bases, with 16 bases between. The CDR3 consists of 15 residues.

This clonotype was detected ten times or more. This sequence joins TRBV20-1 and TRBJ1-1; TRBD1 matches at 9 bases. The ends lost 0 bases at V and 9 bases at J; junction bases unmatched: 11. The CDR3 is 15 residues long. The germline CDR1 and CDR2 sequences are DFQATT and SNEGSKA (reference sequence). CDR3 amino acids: CSARDGPSGTGKAFF. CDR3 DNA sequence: TGCAGTGCTAGAGATGGTCCCTCCGGGACAGGGAAAGCTTTCTTT.

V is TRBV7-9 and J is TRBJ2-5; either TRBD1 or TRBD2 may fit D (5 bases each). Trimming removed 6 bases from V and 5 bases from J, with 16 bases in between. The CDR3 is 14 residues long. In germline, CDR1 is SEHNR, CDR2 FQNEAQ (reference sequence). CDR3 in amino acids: CASRPAGGWETQYF. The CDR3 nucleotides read TGTGCCAGCAGACCCGCTGGGGGTTGGGAGACCCAGTACTTC.

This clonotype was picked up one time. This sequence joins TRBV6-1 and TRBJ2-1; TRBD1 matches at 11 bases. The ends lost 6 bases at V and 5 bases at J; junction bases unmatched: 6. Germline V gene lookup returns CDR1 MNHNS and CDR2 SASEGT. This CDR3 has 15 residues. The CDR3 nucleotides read TGTGCCAGCAGATCCGGGACAGGGGGTCACAATGAGCAGTTCTTC. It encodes CASRSGTGGHNEQFF.

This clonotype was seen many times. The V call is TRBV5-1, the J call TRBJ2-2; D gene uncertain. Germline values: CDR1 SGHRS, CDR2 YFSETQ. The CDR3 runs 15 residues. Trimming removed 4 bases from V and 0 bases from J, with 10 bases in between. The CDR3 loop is CASSVLSANTGELFF. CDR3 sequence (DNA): TGCGCCAGCAGCGTACTCTCGGCGAACACCGGGGAGCTGTTTTTT. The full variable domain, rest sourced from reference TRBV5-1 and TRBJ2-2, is KAGVTQTPRYLIKTRGQQVTLSCSPISGHRSVSWYQQTPGQGLQFLFEYFSETQRNKGNFPGRFSGRQFSNSRSEMNVSTLELGDSALYLCASSVLSANTGELFFGEGSRLTVL.

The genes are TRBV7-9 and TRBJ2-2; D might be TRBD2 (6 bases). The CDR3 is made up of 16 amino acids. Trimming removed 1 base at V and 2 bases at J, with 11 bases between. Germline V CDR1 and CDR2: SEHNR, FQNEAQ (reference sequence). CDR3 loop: CASSLVGRINTGELFF. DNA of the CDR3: TGTGCCAGCAGCTTAGTGGGGAGGATTAACACCGGGGAGCTGTTTTTT.

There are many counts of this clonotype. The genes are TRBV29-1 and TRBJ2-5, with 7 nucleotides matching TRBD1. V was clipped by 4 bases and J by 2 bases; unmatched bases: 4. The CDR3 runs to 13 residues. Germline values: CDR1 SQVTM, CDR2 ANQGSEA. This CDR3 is CSVGQGFQETQYF. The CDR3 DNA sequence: TGCAGCGTTGGACAGGGCTTTCAAGAGACCCAGTACTTC.

CDR3: CASSAVWGSKNIQYF. The CDR3 coding sequence is TGTGCCAGCAGCGCCGTCTGGGGTTCCAAAAACATTCAGTACTTC. The gene calls are TRBV11-2 and TRBJ2-4, with no clear D. The V end was cut by 5 bases, the J end by 2 bases, with 13 bases between. CDR1 is SGHAT, CDR2 FQNNGV, per germline. The CDR3 consists of 15 residues.

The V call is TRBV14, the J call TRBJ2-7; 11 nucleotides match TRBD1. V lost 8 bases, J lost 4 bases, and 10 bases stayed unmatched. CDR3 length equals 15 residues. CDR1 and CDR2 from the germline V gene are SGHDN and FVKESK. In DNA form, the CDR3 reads TGTGCCAGCTCACCGCCGGACAGGGGGCGGTACGAGCAGTACTTC. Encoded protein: CASSPPDRGRYEQYF.

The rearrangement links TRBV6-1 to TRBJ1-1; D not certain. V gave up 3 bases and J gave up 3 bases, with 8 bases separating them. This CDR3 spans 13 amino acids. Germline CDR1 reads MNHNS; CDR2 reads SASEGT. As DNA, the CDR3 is TGTGCCAGCAGTGAGTACGGGGACACTGAAGCTTTCTTT. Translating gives CASSEYGDTEAFF.

The CDR3 DNA is TGCGCCAGCAGCTTGGGCCTAGCGCAGGCGAGGACCGGGGAGCTGTTTTTT. Its protein is CASSLGLAQARTGELFF. This sequence joins TRBV5-1 and TRBJ2-2; D possibly corresponds to TRBD2 (6 bases). The CDR3 runs to 17 residues. Germline V CDR1 and CDR2: SGHRS, YFSETQ. V was cut by 0 bases and J by 5 bases, with 17 bases left in between.

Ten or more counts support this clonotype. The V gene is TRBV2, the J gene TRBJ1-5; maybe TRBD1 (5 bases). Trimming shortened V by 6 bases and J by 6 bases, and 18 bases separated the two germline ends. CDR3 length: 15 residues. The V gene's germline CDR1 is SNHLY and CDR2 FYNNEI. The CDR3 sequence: CASSNMGGSGQPQHF. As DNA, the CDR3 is TGTGCCAGCAGCAACATGGGGGGATCGGGTCAGCCCCAGCATTTT.

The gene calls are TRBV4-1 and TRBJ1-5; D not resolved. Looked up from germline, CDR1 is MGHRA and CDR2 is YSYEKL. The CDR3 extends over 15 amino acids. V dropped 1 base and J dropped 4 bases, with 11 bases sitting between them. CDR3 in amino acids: CASSQVSSPNQPQHF. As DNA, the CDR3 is TGCGCCAGCAGCCAAGTATCCAGCCCAAATCAGCCCCAGCATTTT.

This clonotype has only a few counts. CDR3 sequence: CSARDLWSGELFF. DNA of the CDR3: TGCAGTGCTAGAGATCTGTGGTCCGGGGAGCTGTTTTTT. The chain carries TRBV20-1 and TRBJ2-2; no clear D. The germline V and J ends were trimmed by 0 bases and 6 bases, with 8 bases remaining between them. There are 13 residues in the CDR3. Germline-derived CDR1 and CDR2 are DFQATT and SNEGSKA (reference sequence).

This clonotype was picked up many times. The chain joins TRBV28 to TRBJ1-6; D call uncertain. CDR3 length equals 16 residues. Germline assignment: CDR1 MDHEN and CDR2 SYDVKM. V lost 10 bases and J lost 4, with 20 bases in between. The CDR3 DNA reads TGTGCCACTCAGACGAAACCGGGCTTTTATAATTCACCCCTCCACTTT. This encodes CATQTKPGFYNSPLHF.

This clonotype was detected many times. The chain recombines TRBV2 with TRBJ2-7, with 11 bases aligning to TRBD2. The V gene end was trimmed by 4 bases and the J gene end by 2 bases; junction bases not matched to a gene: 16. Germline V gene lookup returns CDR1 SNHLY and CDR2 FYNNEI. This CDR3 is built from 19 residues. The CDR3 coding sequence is TGTGCCAGCAGTGTCTCGTCAGATTTACTAGCGGGAGACCCCTACGAGCAGTACTTC. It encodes CASSVSSDLLAGDPYEQYF. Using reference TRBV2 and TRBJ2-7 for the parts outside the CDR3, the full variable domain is EPEVTQTPSHQVTQMGQEVILRCVPISNHLYFYWYRQILGQKVEFLVSFYNNEISEKSEIFDDQFSVERPDGSNFTLKIRSTKLEDSAMYFCASSVSSDLLAGDPYEQYFGPGTRLTVT.

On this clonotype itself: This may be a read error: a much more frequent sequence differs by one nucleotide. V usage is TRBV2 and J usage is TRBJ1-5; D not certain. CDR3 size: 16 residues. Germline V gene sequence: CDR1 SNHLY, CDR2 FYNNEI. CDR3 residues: CASSVRGLVSNQPKHF. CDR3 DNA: TGTGCCAGCAGTGTACGGGGTCTGGTGAGCAATCAGCCCAAGCATTTT.